Detailed here is one TCR beta chain. The target antigen is unknown. This record belongs to a study of monozygotic twins with inflammatory bowel disease. Study-wide findings and caveats: The sharing of clonotypes with others was lower in IBD patients than in healthy twins, especially with disease activity. IBD patients carried less diverse TCRbeta repertoires (inverse Simpson) than healthy co-twins. Immunosuppressive treatment differences may have increased patient repertoire variability.

This CDR3 spans 17 amino acids. Germline V gene sequence: CDR1 SGHTA, CDR2 FQGNSA. Researchers ran eight separate cDNA reactions for each sample. TCRdb reprocessed the 5' RACE reads; each CDR3 protein has one entry and no DNA is given. The listing records about 450,000 distinct CDR3 sequences. The chain combines TRBV7-2 with TRBJ2-1; TCRdb calls TRBD2, which cannot be checked without DNA. The TCR sequence derives from a human donor with ulcerative colitis or Crohn's disease, or a healthy co-twin of an affected twin (not recorded which). Sequencing was carried out using blood. CDR3: CASSPRGLAGAYNEQFF. Complete variable domain (other parts from reference TRBV7-2 and TRBJ2-1): GAGVSQSPSNKVTEKGKDVELRCDPISGHTALYWYRQSLGQGLEFLIYFQGNSAPDKSGLPSDRFSAERTGGSVSTLTIQRTQQEDSAVYLCASSPRGLAGAYNEQFFGPGTRLTVL.